The present TCR beta chain was sequenced within a study of T cells in Graves' hyperthyroidism and ophthalmopathy. The CDR3 runs 15 residues. The trim removed 7 bases at V and 6 bases at J, leaving 10 bases unmatched. Patients aged 18 to 65 had newly diagnosed hyperthyroidism lasting under 2 months. Orbital computed tomography, thyroid ultrasound, serum thyroxine and TRAb, and clinical symptoms together informed the diagnoses. Amplification of TCR beta CDR3 regions used RNA as the template. HTBI primers drove first-round RT-PCR of the TCR CDR3. TCRdb independently ran MiXCR on the multiplex PCR reads; one entry per CDR3 protein. The table shows approximately 590,000 distinct CDR3 sequences, with around 14% occurring only once.

The chain combines TRBV12-3 or TRBV12-4 with TRBJ2-4; 9 bases align to TRBD1. This TCR came from a woman aged 30 to 39 with Graves' hyperthyroidism. Input material: blood. CDR3 coding DNA: TGTGCCAGCACCATAGGACAGGGGTTCGGAAACATTCAGTACTTC. Amino acids: CASTIGQGFGNIQYF.